This is a list of T cell receptor beta chains from one sample in a study of T cell repertoires in cytomegalovirus infection. For these TCRs, the target antigens are not known. From the reads, TCRdb called clonotypes with MiXCR, one entry per CDR3 protein. The repertoire holds approximately 390,000 distinct CDR3 sequences, with about 35% as singletons. The starting material was cultured PBMCs, obtained from culture after CMV antigen stimulation. The receptors shown here come from a human donor in good health (CMV status not recorded). Some clones in this sample may be carry-over from other donors' samples. Both conserved end residues are part of each CDR3. D genes are given only for firm matches. Expanded clones get a size class; other rows say once, few or many, or leave the size out.

V gene	D gene	J gene	clone size	CDR3 protein	CDR3 DNA
TRBV19	-	TRBJ2-3	many	CASTPGPRLSTDTQYF	TGTGCCAGTACCCCTGGACCGAGGTTGAGCACAGATACGCAGTATTTT
TRBV27	-	TRBJ1-5	-	CASRGTRLISQPQHF	TGTGCCAGCAGGGGGACAAGGCTGATTAGTCAGCCCCAGCATTTT
TRBV9	-	TRBJ2-1	few	CASSVGSGINNEQFF	TGTGCCAGCAGCGTAGGCAGCGGAATTAACAATGAGCAGTTCTTC
TRBV18	-	TRBJ1-1	once	CASSQGPMNTEAFF	TGTGCCAGCTCACAGGGCCCCATGAACACTGAAGCTTTCTTT
TRBV28	-	TRBJ1-5	-	CASSLYAGGGQPQHF	TGTGCCAGCAGTTTATATGCGGGGGGCGGCCAGCCCCAGCATTTT
TRBV7-9	TRBD2	TRBJ2-4	few	CASSLDLSSGKYF	TGTGCCAGCAGCTTAGATCTCTCTAGCGGGAAGTACTTC
TRBV10-3	-	TRBJ2-7	many	CAIRLRDSSYEQYF	TGTGCCATCAGACTGCGGGACAGCTCCTACGAGCAGTACTTC
TRBV7-9	-	TRBJ2-1	-	CASSFPSHGNEQFF	TGTGCCAGCAGCTTTCCTAGCCACGGCAATGAGCAGTTCTTC
TRBV6-5	-	TRBJ2-5	once	CASTPRSGTQYF	TGTGCCAGCACCCCCCGGTCAGGGACCCAGTACTTC
TRBV28	-	TRBJ2-2	-	CASTRLGSTFANTGELFF	TGTGCCAGCACTCGACTCGGGTCCACGTTCGCGAACACCGGGGAGCTGTTTTTT
TRBV25-1	-	TRBJ2-1	few	CASSSRGNNEQFF	TGTGCCAGCAGTTCGAGGGGAAACAATGAGCAGTTCTTC
TRBV2	-	TRBJ1-1	few	CASSKGKFSNTEAFF	TGTGCCAGCAGTAAAGGGAAATTCTCGAACACTGAAGCTTTCTTT
TRBV19	-	TRBJ1-5	-	CASRSRRQPQYNQPQHF	TGTGCCAGTAGGTCCCGCAGGCAACCTCAATATAATCAGCCCCAGCATTTT
TRBV19	TRBD2	TRBJ2-1	many	CASKGGLAERPSYNEQFF	TGTGCCAGTAAGGGTGGACTAGCGGAGAGACCCTCCTACAATGAGCAGTTCTTC
TRBV24-1	-	TRBJ2-1	many	CATSGQGSSSYNEQFF	TGTGCCACCAGTGGACAAGGTTCTAGCTCCTACAATGAGCAGTTCTTC
TRBV6-2/TRBV6-3	TRBD2	TRBJ2-1	-	CASSIERLAGGLRPYNEQFF	TGTGCCAGCAGTATAGAAAGACTAGCGGGAGGGCTTAGGCCCTACAATGAGCAGTTCTTC
TRBV19	-	TRBJ1-1	-	CASSISALNTEAFF	TGTGCCAGTAGTATTTCAGCGTTGAACACTGAAGCTTTCTTT
TRBV7-6	-	TRBJ2-2	many	CASSSISGHQTGELFF	TGTGCCAGCAGTTCTATCTCGGGCCACCAGACCGGGGAGCTGTTTTTT
TRBV7-2	TRBD2	TRBJ2-1	many	CAKQASGYYNEQFF	TGTGCCAAACAGGCTAGCGGATACTACAATGAGCAGTTCTTC
TRBV11-3	-	TRBJ1-1	-	CASSLGVMAFF	TGTGCCAGCAGCTTAGGTGTGATGGCTTTCTTT
TRBV6-1	-	TRBJ2-7	few	CASSEAGEPYEQYF	TGTGCCAGCAGTGAAGCTGGGGAGCCCTACGAGCAGTACTTC
TRBV29-1	-	TRBJ2-1	many	CSVGVPSVEQFF	TGCAGCGTTGGGGTCCCGTCAGTTGAGCAGTTCTTC
TRBV4-1	TRBD2	TRBJ2-3	-	CASLPQAGATDTQYF	TGCGCCAGCCTCCCTCAAGCGGGAGCTACAGATACGCAGTATTTT
TRBV7-9	TRBD1	TRBJ2-7	few	CASSFQTGTANEQYF	TGTGCCAGCAGCTTTCAAACCGGGACAGCAAACGAGCAGTACTTC
TRBV5-4	TRBD1	TRBJ2-5	-	CASSFGTAEETQYF	TGTGCCAGCAGCTTTGGGACAGCCGAAGAGACCCAGTACTTC
TRBV6-2/TRBV6-3	TRBD1	TRBJ1-2	-	CASSYRGQAFFYGYTF	TGTGCCAGCAGTTACCGGGGACAGGCGTTCTTCTATGGCTACACCTTC
TRBV7-9	-	TRBJ2-7	-	CASSMEVGHPYEQYF	TGTGCCAGCAGCATGGAGGTGGGACACCCCTACGAGCAGTACTTC
TRBV10-3	-	TRBJ1-5	many	CAISGDTVRQPQHF	TGTGCCATCAGTGGTGACACGGTACGTCAGCCCCAGCATTTT
TRBV11-2	TRBD2	TRBJ2-1	-	CASSRGRGTINEQFF	TGTGCCAGCAGCCGCGGGAGGGGTACGATCAATGAGCAGTTCTTC
TRBV20-1	TRBD2	TRBJ2-1	few	CSARIIAGESYNEQFF	TGCAGTGCTAGAATAATAGCGGGAGAATCCTACAATGAGCAGTTCTTC
TRBV11-2	TRBD1	TRBJ2-2	few	CASSSPDRSSFGELFF	TGTGCCAGCAGCTCCCCGGACAGGTCTAGTTTCGGGGAGCTGTTTTTT
TRBV28	-	TRBJ2-1	-	CASSSTVGNEQFF	TGTGCCAGCAGTTCCACGGTGGGGAATGAGCAGTTCTTC
TRBV6-2/TRBV6-3	TRBD2	TRBJ2-3	-	CASSELAGDQDTQYF	TGTGCCAGCAGTGAACTAGCGGGAGATCAAGATACGCAGTATTTT
TRBV28	TRBD1	TRBJ2-1	-	CASITPGQIYNEQFF	TGTGCCAGCATTACACCGGGACAGATCTACAATGAGCAGTTCTTC